Listed below are T cell receptor beta chains from one sample, sequenced in a study of blood T cell repertoires in COVID-19. TCRdb's copy holds only in-frame clones and misses some; the assay was immunoSEQ multiplex PCR. The sample includes about 150,000 clones, over 80% of them seen just once. Sequencing input: peripheral blood. These receptors were taken from a woman aged 55-69 years with acute or convalescent COVID-19. Both conserved end residues are part of each CDR3. D genes are given only for firm matches. The size field is filled for only some rows; it gives once, few, many or a size class.

once	TRBJ2-7	TRBV5-6	.	TGTGCCAGCAGCTTGGCTGGGCGGGGATTACCCTACGAGCAGTACTTC	CASSLAGRGLPYEQYF
.	TRBJ1-1	TRBV29-1	.	TGCAGCGTTGAAGATACGCCGGGAGCTTTCTTT	CSVEDTPGAFF
.	TRBJ2-7	TRBV7-2	.	TGTGCCAGCAGCTTAGTGGGGAAGGGGGACTACGAGCAGTACTTC	CASSLVGKGDYEQYF
few	TRBJ1-6	TRBV7-2	.	TGTGCCAGCAGCCCCCGACCGGACAGTAATTCACCCCTCCACTTT	CASSPRPDSNSPLHF
.	TRBJ2-3	TRBV7-2	TRBD2	TGTGCCAGCAGCTCCACCCCCCGTGGGGCGGGGGGGCCAGATACGCAGTATTTT	CASSSTPRGAGGPDTQYF
once	TRBJ1-2	TRBV18	.	TGTGCCAGCTCACCACCGGGAGGCGTAAATGGCTACACCTTC	CASSPPGGVNGYTF
.	TRBJ1-1	TRBV4-2	.	TGTGCCAGCAGCCAAGTGGGGGGACTGAACACTGAAGCTTTCTTT	CASSQVGGLNTEAFF
.	TRBJ1-5	TRBV5-5	.	TGTGCCAGCAGCTTGATGGGGGGATATCAGCCCCAGCATTTT	CASSLMGGYQPQHF
.	TRBJ2-5	TRBV29-1	TRBD1	TGCAGCGTCCCGACAGGGCACCAAGAGACCCAGTACTTC	CSVPTGHQETQYF
.	TRBJ2-3	TRBV5-1	.	TGCGCCAGCAGCTCTGGTGGGGGGAGCACAGATACGCAGTATTTT	CASSSGGGSTDTQYF
.	TRBJ1-5	TRBV5-1	TRBD1	TGCGCCAGCAGCTTGGGGGACAGGGGTAGCAATCAGCCCCAGCATTTT	CASSLGDRGSNQPQHF
.	TRBJ2-7	TRBV5-5	.	TGTGCCAGCAGCTTTACCGGAGACGAGCAGTACTTC	CASSFTGDEQYF
.	TRBJ1-2	TRBV10-3	.	TGTGCCATCAGTGAGGACAGTCTCTATGGCTACACCTTC	CAISEDSLYGYTF
.	TRBJ1-1	TRBV7-2	.	TGTGCCAGCAGCTCCCGGGACTTTGGGACTGAAGCTTTCTTT	CASSSRDFGTEAFF
.	TRBJ1-2	TRBV12-3/TRBV12-4	.	TGTGCCAGCAGTTTGGCAGTCCGAGGGGGCTACACCTTC	CASSLAVRGGYTF
.	TRBJ2-7	TRBV10-3	.	TGTGCCATCAGTGAGTCAACGAGTACTAGGGAGCAGTACTTC	CAISESTSTREQYF
.	TRBJ2-1	TRBV13	TRBD2	TGTGCCAGCAGCCCTAACTTCCGTAGCGGGGGGGCCAGGGAGCAGTTCTTC	CASSPNFRSGGAREQFF
.	TRBJ2-7	TRBV9	.	TGTGCCAGCAGCCCCAGGACAGCCTACGAGCAGTACTTC	CASSPRTAYEQYF
.	TRBJ1-1	TRBV6-2/TRBV6-3	.	TGTGCCAGCAGTTACCCAGTCGGCGGGGAAGCTTTCTTT	CASSYPVGGEAFF
.	TRBJ1-2	TRBV1	.	TGCACCAGCAGCCCCGGACAGGGGGTTGACTACACCTTC	CTSSPGQGVDYTF
.	TRBJ2-3	TRBV19	TRBD2	TGTGCCAGTAGTATAAAGGGACTAGCGTTCTCAGATACGCAGTATTTT	CASSIKGLAFSDTQYF
few	TRBJ2-7	TRBV7-9	TRBD2	TGTGCCAGCAGCTTAGCAGCGGCGGGGGAATCCTACGAGCAGTACTTC	CASSLAAAGESYEQYF
.	TRBJ1-2	TRBV11-2	.	TGTGCCAGCAGCTTAGAGAGGGCCTACTTCTTC	CASSLERAYFF
.	TRBJ1-2	TRBV6-5	TRBD1	TGTGCCAGCAGTTACGCAAGGACAGGCGCCTCCGTTGGCTACACCTTC	CASSYARTGASVGYTF
.	TRBJ2-7	TRBV28	.	TGTGCCAGCAGCCCCCCGACAGGAGGCGAGCAGTACTTC	CASSPPTGGEQYF
.	TRBJ2-2	TRBV6-5	.	TGTGCCAGCAGGTCGACAGCCAACACCGGGGAGCTGTTTTTT	CASRSTANTGELFF
.	TRBJ1-5	TRBV10-3	TRBD1	TGTGCCATCAGCCCGGGACAGGGACAGGGTCAGCCCCAGCATTTT	CAISPGQGQGQPQHF
.	TRBJ1-6	TRBV7-3	TRBD1	TGTGCCAGCAGCCTGGGACAGCCTAATTCACCCCTCCACTTT	CASSLGQPNSPLHF
once	TRBJ1-3	TRBV6-5	.	TGTGCCAGCAGCCCCGCGCGGCCTTCTGGAAACACCATATATTTT	CASSPARPSGNTIYF
.	TRBJ2-5	TRBV5-1	TRBD1	TGCGCCAGCAGGCCCGGGACAGGTTTGGAGACCCAGTACTTC	CASRPGTGLETQYF
.	TRBJ2-1	TRBV4-2	TRBD2	TGTGCCAGCAGCCAAGTCAAAGCGGGGGCGGGAGGAGGTCATGAGCAGTTCTTC	CASSQVKAGAGGGHEQFF
once	TRBJ1-5	TRBV28	.	TGTGCCAGCAGTTTATTTGGGAGTTATCAGCCCCAGCATTTT	CASSLFGSYQPQHF
.	TRBJ2-1	TRBV9	TRBD2	TGTGCCAGCAGTAGCGGGCTAGCGGGGTGGTACAATGAGCAGTTCTTC	CASSSGLAGWYNEQFF
few	TRBJ1-2	TRBV5-1	.	TGCGCCAGCAGCTTGGGACAGAAGAACTATGGCTACACCTTC	CASSLGQKNYGYTF
.	TRBJ2-3	TRBV5-1	TRBD2	TGCGCCAGCAGCCACGGGACTAGCGGGACAGATACGCAGTATTTT	CASSHGTSGTDTQYF
.	TRBJ1-1	TRBV15	.	TGTGCCACCAGCAGAGATCGGGGTAACACTGAAGCTTTCTTT	CATSRDRGNTEAFF
.	TRBJ1-1	TRBV21-1	.	TGTGCCAGCAGCAAAGGTTTGGCAGGGACAGAGAACACTGAAGCTTTCTTT	CASSKGLAGTENTEAFF
.	TRBJ1-2	TRBV6-6	.	TGTGCCAGCGGTGATAACAGGGCTCCTTATGGCTACACCTTC	CASGDNRAPYGYTF
.	TRBJ2-1	TRBV3-1/TRBV3-2	TRBD1	TGTGCCAGCAGCCGAAAAGCTGGGACAGGGGACAATGAGCAGTTCTTC	CASSRKAGTGDNEQFF
once	TRBJ2-1	TRBV24-1	TRBD2	TGTGCCACAGCTAGAGGGACTAGCGGGGGGTACGGTGAGCAGTTCTTC	CATARGTSGGYGEQFF
few	TRBJ1-6	TRBV27	.	TGTGCCAGCAGGGGGGACTGGCATTCACCCCTCCACTTT	CASRGDWHSPLHF
.	TRBJ2-2	TRBV28	.	TGTGCCAGCAGTTGGAGCAGGGTGGGCACCGGGGAGCTGTTTTTT	CASSWSRVGTGELFF
.	TRBJ1-1	TRBV20-1	TRBD1	TGCAGTGCTAGTCGACAGGGGGCGAGAGCTTTCTTT	CSASRQGARAFF
.	TRBJ1-5	TRBV12-3/TRBV12-4	.	TGTGCCAGCAGTCTCGGCAATCAGCCCCAGCATTTT	CASSLGNQPQHF
.	TRBJ1-2	TRBV19	TRBD1	TGTGCCAGTACCGGGACAGGGGGCAGTTACTATGGCTACACCTTC	CASTGTGGSYYGYTF
once	TRBJ1-5	TRBV20-1	TRBD1	TGCAGTGCTAGTAAGACAGGGCTCAGCAATCAGCCCCAGCATTTT	CSASKTGLSNQPQHF
.	TRBJ2-3	TRBV4-1	.	TGCGCCAGCAGCCAAGATCTCGGATTAGCCACAGATACGCAGTATTTT	CASSQDLGLATDTQYF
.	TRBJ2-2	TRBV7-2	TRBD1	TGTGCCAGCAGCTTCCAGCAGGGGGTCGTCGGGGAGCTGTTTTTT	CASSFQQGVVGELFF
.	TRBJ1-2	TRBV6-2/TRBV6-3	.	TGTGCCAGCAGTCTCGGAGGGCTTAACTATGGCTACACCTTC	CASSLGGLNYGYTF
.	TRBJ2-5	TRBV27	.	TGTGCCAGCAGTTTAAGCCCAAGAGGGACCCAGTACTTC	CASSLSPRGTQYF
.	TRBJ1-6	TRBV27	.	TGTGCCAGCAGTTCGAACCGGATAGGCAGGGGCAATTCACCCCTCCACTTT	CASSSNRIGRGNSPLHF
.	TRBJ2-5	TRBV12-3/TRBV12-4	.	TGTGCCAGCAGCCTGTGGGGCGGTAAGACCCAGTACTTC	CASSLWGGKTQYF
.	TRBJ1-1	TRBV28	.	TGTGCCAGCAGTCTGGGGGCAGGTCGAATGAACACTGAAGCTTTCTTT	CASSLGAGRMNTEAFF
.	TRBJ1-2	TRBV3-1/TRBV3-2	.	TGTGCCAGCAGCCCCGGGGGAACTAACTATGGCTACACCTTC	CASSPGGTNYGYTF
.	TRBJ2-2	TRBV29-1	TRBD1	TGCAGCGTCTATTCTCAGGGGGCGAACACCGGGGAGCTGTTTTTT	CSVYSQGANTGELFF
once	TRBJ2-7	TRBV18	TRBD2	TGTGCCAGCTCACCAGGGGGACTAGCCCTCGGGGAGCAGTACTTC	CASSPGGLALGEQYF